The 12 T cell receptor beta chains in this list originate from one sample, sequenced in a study of blood T cell repertoires in COVID-19. The data were produced by immunoSEQ multiplex PCR, yet TCRdb's version contains in-frame clones alone and is incomplete. The sample includes tens of thousands of clones, 85% to 90% of them seen just once. The sequenced material came from peripheral blood. Source of these receptors: a human donor with active COVID-19. The donor label of this sample is uncertain.

V is TRBV25-1 and J is TRBJ1-6, with TRBD1 matching over 9 bases. CDR3 length equals 14 residues. V lost 6 bases to trimming and J lost 5 bases; unmatched junction nucleotides: 2. From germline, CDR1 is MGHDK and CDR2 SYGVNS. The CDR3 sequence: CASSWDRDNSPLHF. CDR3 DNA: TGTGCCAGCAGCTGGGACAGGGATAATTCACCCCTCCACTTT.

This chain links TRBV4-3 with TRBJ2-5; maybe TRBD1 (5 bases). V lost 0 bases to trimming and J lost 7 bases, with 15 bases between them. The CDR3 runs to 15 residues. Germline CDR1 reads LGHNA; CDR2 reads YSLEER. CDR3 bases: TGCGCCAGCAGCCAAGATCGCCGACAGTTGGGGACCCAGTACTTC. The encoded protein is CASSQDRRQLGTQYF.

Comment on this clone: Its ends do not fully match the called genes, so a read error is possible. The chain has TRBV13 and TRBJ2-7; 14 bases fit TRBD2. The CDR3 is made up of 18 amino acids. From germline, CDR1 is PRHDT and CDR2 FYEKMQ (reference sequence). CDR3 sequence: CASSTDYGLAGGKYVQYF. The CDR3 DNA is TGTGCCAGCAGCACCGACTACGGACTAGCGGGGGGAAAATACGTGCAGTACTTC.

The gene calls are TRBV27 and TRBJ2-3, with 9 bases that match TRBD2. Trimming cost V 2 bases and J 3 bases; bases outside gene matches: 3. This CDR3 contains 15 residues. CDR1 is MNHEY and CDR2 is SMNVEV in the germline V gene (reference sequence). CDR3 sequence: CASSLQSGRTDTQYF. CDR3 in DNA: TGTGCCAGCAGTTTACAGAGCGGGAGGACAGATACGCAGTATTTT.

The chain has TRBV25-1 and TRBJ2-2, with D unresolved. Trimming left V 2 bases short and J 1 base short, with 5 bases between. CDR1 is MGHDK, CDR2 SYGVNS, per germline. This CDR3 is 14 amino acids long. The CDR3 bases are TGTGCCAGCAGTGAACTATGGAACACCGGGGAGCTGTTTTTT. Translating it yields CASSELWNTGELFF.

The V gene is TRBV6-2 or TRBV6-3, the J gene TRBJ2-7; perhaps TRBD2 as D (6 bases). The germline V gene encodes CDR1 MNHEY and CDR2 SVGEGT. The CDR3 has 15 residues. Trimming took off 4 bases at V and 3 bases at J, with 16 bases between the two ends. CDR3: CASSFRLVFGYEQYF. The CDR3 DNA is TGTGCCAGCAGTTTCAGACTAGTGTTCGGCTACGAGCAGTACTTC.

This chain joins TRBV18 and TRBJ2-7; D unresolved. The ends were cut back, 6 bases at V and 0 bases at J, with 9 bases in the middle. The CDR3 spans 13 residues. Germline V CDR1 and CDR2: KGHSH, LQKENI. The CDR3 DNA is TGTGCCAGCTCGTATGCTAGCTCCTACGAGCAGTACTTC. It is translated as CASSYASSYEQYF.

The V and J genes are TRBV18 and TRBJ1-2; TRBD1 is a possible D gene (6 bases). CDR3 length: 16 amino acids. Germline lookup yields CDR1 KGHSH and CDR2 LQKENI. V was cut by 3 bases and J by 2 bases, with 16 bases left in between. Written as DNA, the CDR3 is TGTGCCAGCTCACCCCTATCAGGGGCGGTAAACTATGGCTACACCTTC. Translation: CASSPLSGAVNYGYTF. Full variable domain (rest looked up from reference TRBV18 and TRBJ1-2): NAGVMQNPRHLVRRRGQEARLRCSPMKGHSHVYWYRQLPEEGLKFMVYLQKENIIDESGMPKERFSAEFPKEGPSILRIQQVVRGDSAAYFCASSPLSGAVNYGYTFGSGTRLTVV.

The chain carries TRBV28 and TRBJ2-5; 8 nucleotides agree with TRBD1. CDR3 length equals 14 residues. Germline V gene data show CDR1 as MDHEN and CDR2 as SYDVKM. V dropped 4 bases and J dropped 2; count of bases not matched to a gene: 3. CDR3 sequence: CASSSTGGQETQYF. CDR3 DNA sequence: TGTGCCAGCAGTTCAACAGGGGGACAAGAGACCCAGTACTTC.

Here the CDR3 reads CASSGWSGASTDTQYF. The CDR3 nucleotides are TGTGCCAGCAGTGGGTGGAGCGGGGCTTCCACAGATACGCAGTATTTT. The chain couples TRBV2 to TRBJ2-3, with TRBD2 identical over 7 bases. This CDR3 spans 16 amino acids. The ends lost 4 bases at V and 2 bases at J; junction bases unmatched: 9. Germline CDR1 SNHLY, CDR2 FYNNEI.

This chain uses TRBV27 with TRBJ2-7; 8 bases align to TRBD1. Germline V gene sequence: CDR1 MNHEY, CDR2 SMNVEV (reference sequence). This CDR3 has 15 amino acids. Trimming cost V 0 bases and J 3 bases; bases outside gene matches: 4. CDR3 amino acids: CASSLSGTGSYEQYF. CDR3 DNA sequence: TGTGCCAGCAGTTTATCCGGGACAGGTAGCTACGAGCAGTACTTC.

V and J are TRBV25-1 and TRBJ1-2; 10 positions match TRBD1. V dropped 3 bases and J dropped 6; count of bases not matched to a gene: 7. CDR1 is MGHDK and CDR2 is SYGVNS in the germline V gene. This CDR3 region has 15 residues. The CDR3 loop is CASSEGVGTGDGYTF. CDR3 coding DNA: TGTGCCAGCAGTGAGGGGGTCGGGACAGGGGATGGCTACACCTTC.